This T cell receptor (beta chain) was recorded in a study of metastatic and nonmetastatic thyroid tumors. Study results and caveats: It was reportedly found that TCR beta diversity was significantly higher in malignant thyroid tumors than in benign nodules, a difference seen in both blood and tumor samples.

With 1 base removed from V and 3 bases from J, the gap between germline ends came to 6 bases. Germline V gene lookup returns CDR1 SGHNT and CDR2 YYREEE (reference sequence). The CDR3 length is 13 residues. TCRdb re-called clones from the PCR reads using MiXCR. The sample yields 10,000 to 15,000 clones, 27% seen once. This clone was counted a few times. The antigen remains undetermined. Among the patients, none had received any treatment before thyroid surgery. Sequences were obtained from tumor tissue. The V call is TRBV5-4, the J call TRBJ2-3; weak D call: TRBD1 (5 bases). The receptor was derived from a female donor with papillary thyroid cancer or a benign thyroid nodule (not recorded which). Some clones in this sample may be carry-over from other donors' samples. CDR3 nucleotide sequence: TGTGCCAGCAGCTTGCAGGGAACAGATACGCAGTATTTT. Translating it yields CASSLQGTDTQYF.